The clone carrying this T cell receptor beta chain was found many times. The antigen is not known. The ends were cut back, 3 bases at V and 8 bases at J, with 22 bases in the middle. Germline CDR1 DFQATT, CDR2 SNEGSKA (reference sequence). The CDR3 contains 16 residues. Stable Graves' hyperthyroidism denoted no ophthalmopathy progression over 18 months. This entry is derived from a study of T cells in Graves' hyperthyroidism and ophthalmopathy. Study findings and constraints: It was a median 6.5 months before onset that the model predicted ophthalmopathy.

RNA transcripts were the template for amplifying TCR beta CDR3 regions. HTBI primers were used for first-round RT-PCR of the TCR CDR3. TCRdb reprocessed the multiplex PCR reads with MiXCR, giving one entry per CDR3 protein. The table lists hundreds of thousands of distinct CDR3 sequences, 12% to 15% of them singletons. The chain joins TRBV20-1 to TRBJ1-4; D is perhaps TRBD1 (5 bases). The clonotype originates from a woman aged 18-30 years with Graves' hyperthyroidism. Sequencing was done on a sample of blood. The CDR3 nucleotides read TGCAGTGCTAGGCAAGGGCACGAGGGGTCTCGCGAAAAACTGTTTTTT. It translates to CSARQGHEGSREKLFF.